Sequencing of this TCR beta chain was carried out in a study of blood T cell repertoires in COVID-19 (dated by TCRdb to the early 2020s). With respect to the entire study: Collaborator samples came from the United States, Italy and Spain and covered acute and convalescent phases of COVID-19. The prospective study material was composed of cDNA or gDNA derived from T cells, B-cell-depleted T cells, or PBMCs. The dataset comprised deeply sampled blood TCRbeta repertoires from subjects exposed to, actively infected with, or recovered from COVID-19. A freely available public database, intended as a resource for researchers studying the immune response to SARS-CoV-2, is where the repertoires were released. Samples were obtained from the ongoing ImmuneRACE study (first 160 participants) and from some 1,300 subjects provided by 6 global collaborators. The sample metadata nearly always contained a de-identified subject ID, COVID-19 status, age in years and sex. Where HLA class I and class II types were available, the types were taken from metadata supplied by the sample provider, not from assay-based typing.

Concerning this clone itself: Its binding antigen is unknown. No per-base quality is available; no much larger clone lies one base away.

The immunoSEQ Assay, a bias-controlled multiplex PCR, was used to amplify TCRbeta CDR3 regions from genomic DNA. Under the source paper's analysis protocol: Within the assay, amplification of reference gene primers was used to estimate how many nucleated cells each sample contained. Sequence reads were collapsed and filtered to measure the absolute abundance of every unique TCRbeta CDR3 rearrangement. For each sample, productive Simpson clonality was calculated as the square root of Simpson's diversity index across productive rearrangements. TCRdb mirrors the immuneACCESS table, restricted to in-frame sequences. Some clones are absent from its copies; in checked studies, under half trace to an unresolved V gene, and the reason for the others is unknown. The V and J calls and the clone size are those of that table, but D and trimming were determined from the DNA. Here the sample has around 86,000 clones; around 85% occur a single time. Over 35% of the sample belongs to the ten largest clones.

Each collaborating institution followed its own protocols to collect whole blood in K2EDTA tubes. For TCRbeta analysis, collaborator samples were shipped as frozen whole blood, as isolated PBMCs, or as DNA extracted from either sample type. Beyond this particular receptor, the publication reports: The quantity of clinical and demographic metadata differed by source and by participant and was supplied without curation.

The material sequenced was peripheral blood. The clonotype originates from a man older than 75 with acute or convalescent COVID-19.

The DNA sequence follows: TGTGCCACCAGCAGAGATTCGGGGACAGGGGATGGCTACACCTTC. Its protein product is CATSRDSGTGDGYTF. The rearrangement joined TRBV15 to TRBJ1-2; TRBD1 fits 10 bases in the junction. Measured from the cysteine to the phenylalanine, the CDR3 is 15 residues long. The read is trimmed to its CDR3 DNA, 45 bases read in frame from base 1. CDR1 and CDR2 are drawn from the germline V gene (reference sequence): LNHNV, YYDKDF. V lost 0 bases and J lost 6 bases, and the count of bases not matched to a germline gene is 4. Outside the CDR3, residues come from the reference TRBV15 and TRBJ1-2 proteins, so the full variable domain is: DAMVIQNPRYQVTQFGKPVTLSCSQTLNHNVMYWYQQKSSQAPKLLFHYYDKDFNNEADTPDNFQSRRPNTSFCFLDIRSPGLGDTAMYLCATSRDSGTGDGYTFGSGTRLTVV.